A single sample is the source of the 23 T cell receptor beta chains below, sequenced in a study of T cell responses to AZD1222 COVID-19 vaccine. Clones were read by immunoSEQ multiplex PCR, and TCRdb kept only the in-frame ones, dropping some. The top ten clones hold approximately 30% of a sample with 120,000 or so clones, 85% to 90% of them seen once. This specimen was peripheral blood, taken on day 0 of AZD1222 vaccination. Receptor source: an adult in good health.

This clone has just a few counts. The chain joins TRBV19 to TRBJ1-1, with a possible D match to TRBD1 (6 bases). Germline V CDR1 and CDR2: LNHDA, SQIVND (reference sequence). Trimming pared 4 bases from V and 1 base from J, leaving 13 bases between. The CDR3 runs 15 residues. The CDR3 region is CASSTQGTANTEAFF. Written as DNA, the CDR3 is TGTGCCAGTAGTACCCAGGGGACGGCGAACACTGAAGCTTTCTTT. Drawing the rest from reference TRBV19 and TRBJ1-1, the complete variable domain is DGGITQSPKYLFRKEGQNVTLSCEQNLNHDAMYWYRQDPGQGLRLIYYSQIVNDFQKGDIAEGYSVSREKKESFPLTVTSAQKNPTAFYLCASSTQGTANTEAFFGQGTRLTVV.

CDR3 nucleotides: TGTGCCACCAGTCCGGGGGGTCCCTACAATGAGCAGTTCTTC. This encodes CATSPGGPYNEQFF. The chain has TRBV24-1 and TRBJ2-1; 7 bases agree with TRBD2. The junction had 3 bases not matched to a gene; V was cut back by 6 bases and J by 2 bases. Germline CDR1 reads KGHDR; CDR2 reads SFDVKD. The CDR3 is 14 amino acids.

The chain links TRBV18 to TRBJ1-1; 9 bases line up with TRBD1. CDR1 and CDR2 from the germline V gene are KGHSH and LQKENI. With 6 bases clipped from V and 1 base from J, the junction kept 9 bases outside the gene matches. CDR3 length: 16 residues. The CDR3 DNA reads TGTGCCAGCTCGCAGCAACAGGGGGCGAAGAACACTGAAGCTTTCTTT. It encodes CASSQQQGAKNTEAFF.

The chain links TRBV5-6 to TRBJ2-3, with 13 bases aligning to TRBD2. The CDR3 extends over 16 amino acids. Per the germline V gene, CDR1 is SGHDT and CDR2 is YYEEEE. J lost 6 bases, V lost 4 bases, and 8 bases had no gene match. The CDR3 protein is CASSLGLAGVGDTQYF. The DNA for the CDR3 is TGTGCCAGCAGCCTAGGACTAGCGGGAGTGGGGGATACGCAGTATTTT. Using reference TRBV5-6 and TRBJ2-3 for the parts outside the CDR3, the full variable domain is DAGVTQSPTHLIKTRGQQVTLRCSPKSGHDTVSWYQQALGQGPQFIFQYYEEEERQRGNFPDRFSGHQFPNYSSELNVNALLLGDSALYLCASSLGLAGVGDTQYFGPGTRLTVL.

The chain combines TRBV3-1 (or the pseudogene TRBV3-2) with TRBJ1-2; D not certain. Germline lookup yields CDR1 LGHDT and CDR2 YNNKEL (reference sequence). Trimming took off 1 base at V and 3 bases at J, with 9 bases between the two ends. This CDR3 has 14 amino acids. The CDR3 DNA follows: TGTGCCAGCAGCCAAGTCCCCGGAGACTATGGCTACACCTTC. Its translation is CASSQVPGDYGYTF.

In this sample, this clone turned up a few times. The chain's CDR3 is CASGFLNTQYF. CDR3 DNA sequence: TGTGCTAGTGGTTTTCTTAATACGCAGTATTTT. The chain employs TRBV12-5 and TRBJ2-3; D remains ambiguous. Trimming took 3 bases from V and 7 from J, leaving 5 bases between them. The CDR3 covers 11 residues. Germline V lookup: CDR1 LGHNT, CDR2 FRNRAP.

The V gene is TRBV10-3, the J gene TRBJ1-1, with D possibly being TRBD1 (6 bases). The V gene's germline CDR1 is ENHRY and CDR2 SYGVKD. V was shortened by 11 bases and J by 5 bases, with 15 bases between the two germline ends. This CDR3 is built from 12 residues. The CDR3 protein is CASHGGGTEAFF. DNA of the CDR3: TGTGCCTCCCACGGAGGGGGGACTGAAGCTTTCTTT.

The gene calls are TRBV5-1 and TRBJ2-1; 7 nucleotides align to TRBD2. The trim removed 0 bases at V and 7 bases at J, leaving 10 bases unmatched. This CDR3 spans 16 amino acids. The germline V gene encodes CDR1 SGHRS and CDR2 YFSETQ. CDR3 residues: CASSLAGTTLINEQFF. In nucleotides, the CDR3 is TGCGCCAGCAGCTTGGCCGGGACTACTCTGATAAATGAGCAGTTCTTC.

V is TRBV9 and J is TRBJ2-5; the D call may be TRBD1 or TRBD2 (5 bases each). The germline V gene encodes CDR1 SGDLS and CDR2 YYNGEE. The ends were cut back, 0 bases at V and 1 base at J, with 16 bases in the middle. The CDR3 runs to 17 residues. In nucleotides, the CDR3 is TGTGCCAGCAGCGTAGACCGGGGCCCAGAGAGCCAAGAGACCCAGTACTTC. This gives the protein CASSVDRGPESQETQYF.

A remark on this clone: This same CDR3 is encoded by further DNA sequences in the sample. The CDR3 spells CASSEGFNYGYTF. DNA for the CDR3: TGTGCCAGCAGTGAGGGATTCAACTATGGCTACACCTTC. This sequence joins TRBV2 and TRBJ1-2; no clear D. Germline V gene sequence: CDR1 SNHLY, CDR2 FYNNEI. Trimming pared 3 bases from V and 2 bases from J, leaving 7 bases between. The CDR3 contains 13 residues. The full variable domain, with the rest looked up from reference TRBV2 and TRBJ1-2, is EPEVTQTPSHQVTQMGQEVILRCVPISNHLYFYWYRQILGQKVEFLVSFYNNEISEKSEIFDDQFSVERPDGSNFTLKIRSTKLEDSAMYFCASSEGFNYGYTFGSGTRLTVV.

In DNA, the CDR3 is TGTGCCAGCAGTCCGGGGTTGAACACTGAAGCTTTCTTT. It codes for CASSPGLNTEAFF. The V call is TRBV12-3 or TRBV12-4, the J call TRBJ1-1; unclear D gene. Trimming shortened V by 5 bases and J by 0 bases, and 7 bases separated the two germline ends. The CDR3 sequence is 13 residues long.

This chain uses TRBV3-1 (or the pseudogene TRBV3-2) with TRBJ2-7, with D possibly TRBD2 on 5 matching bases. There are 12 residues in the CDR3. V shed 3 bases and J shed 9 bases, with 12 bases lying between them. CDR1 and CDR2 from the germline V gene are LGHDT and YNNKEL (reference sequence). As DNA, the CDR3 is TGTGCCAGCAGCCACTCAGGAGGTGGGCAGTACTTC. Its protein product is CASSHSGGGQYF.

J is TRBJ2-7 and V is TRBV11-2; 9 bases map to TRBD1. Germline trimming cut 3 bases from V and 5 bases from J; bases unmatched to any gene: 8. Germline CDR1 SGHAT, CDR2 FQNNGV. This CDR3 spans 15 amino acids. CDR3 coding DNA: TGTGCCAGCAGCTTGGGTCGGGACAGGGTGAACGAGCAGTACTTC. It codes for CASSLGRDRVNEQYF. Complete variable domain (other parts from reference TRBV11-2 and TRBJ2-7): EAGVAQSPRYKIIEKRQSVAFWCNPISGHATLYWYQQILGQGPKLLIQFQNNGVVDDSQLPKDRFSAERLKGVDSTLKIQPAKLEDSAVYLCASSLGRDRVNEQYFGPGTRLTVT.

V and J are TRBV6-2 or TRBV6-3 and TRBJ2-5; a possible D gene is TRBD2 (6 bases). This CDR3 spans 15 amino acids. Germline V gene data show CDR1 as MNHEY and CDR2 as SVGEGT. Between the trimmed V and J ends, which lost 0 bases and 2 bases, there was a span of 10 bases. Here the CDR3 reads CASSYSGLTQETQYF. CDR3 coding DNA: TGTGCCAGCAGTTACTCTGGACTAACTCAAGAGACCCAGTACTTC.

V is TRBV25-1 and J is TRBJ1-5; 9 positions agree with TRBD1. This CDR3 region has 15 residues. Germline CDR1 MGHDK, CDR2 SYGVNS. The V gene end was trimmed by 6 bases and the J gene end by 7 bases; junction bases not matched to a gene: 10. The CDR3 loop reads CASSPTGTGLQPQHF. The CDR3, as DNA: TGTGCCAGCAGCCCCACCGGGACAGGGCTGCAGCCCCAGCATTTT.

V gene TRBV9 combines with J gene TRBJ2-3; no clear D. The CDR3 is 15 amino acids. CDR1 SGDLS and CDR2 YYNGEE come from the germline V gene. Trimming pared 3 bases from V and 2 bases from J, leaving 13 bases between. The CDR3 here is CASSGLNTATDTQYF. DNA of the CDR3: TGTGCCAGCAGCGGACTCAACACAGCCACAGATACGCAGTATTTT. Drawing the rest from reference TRBV9 and TRBJ2-3, the complete variable domain is DSGVTQTPKHLITATGQRVTLRCSPRSGDLSVYWYQQSLDQGLQFLIQYYNGEERAKGNILERFSAQQFPDLHSELNLSSLELGDSALYFCASSGLNTATDTQYFGPGTRLTVL.

V gene TRBV19 combines with J gene TRBJ2-1; 8 bases align to TRBD2. Germline CDR1 and CDR2: LNHDA and SQIVND (reference sequence). The CDR3 totals 14 residues. J lost 5 bases, V lost 6 bases, and 6 bases had no gene match. The CDR3 reads CASRHTSGDNEQFF. In DNA form, the CDR3 reads TGTGCCAGTAGGCACACTAGCGGAGACAATGAGCAGTTCTTC.

This chain uses TRBV30 with TRBJ2-3; 10 bases align to TRBD2. The CDR3 has 15 amino acids. Germline V gene sequence: CDR1 GTSNPN, CDR2 SVGIG (reference sequence). With 2 bases clipped from V and 6 bases from J, the junction kept 8 bases outside the gene matches. CDR3 DNA sequence: TGTGCCTGGAGTTCAGCGGGAGGGCCCCGGGATACGCAGTATTTT. This codes for CAWSSAGGPRDTQYF.

The chain joins TRBV5-1 to TRBJ1-1; D gene uncertain. Per germline, CDR1 SGHRS and CDR2 YFSETQ. Trimming pared 4 bases from V and 0 bases from J, leaving 10 bases between. This CDR3 region has 14 residues. The CDR3 loop reads CASSETAMNTEAFF. Written as DNA, the CDR3 is TGCGCCAGCAGCGAAACAGCCATGAACACTGAAGCTTTCTTT.

The chain carries TRBV19 and TRBJ1-4; possible D gene TRBD1, 5 bases. The CDR3 runs 13 residues. Trimming took 7 bases from V and 6 from J, leaving 12 bases between them. From germline, CDR1 is LNHDA and CDR2 SQIVND (reference sequence). CDR3 sequence: CASIGGDHEKLFF. The CDR3 coding sequence is TGTGCCAGTATCGGAGGGGATCATGAAAAACTGTTTTTT.

The gene calls are TRBV7-9 and TRBJ2-7, with TRBD2 matching 14 bases. Trimming at V came to 2 bases and at J to 6 bases, leaving 3 bases not matched to a gene. The CDR3 totals 15 residues. The germline V gene has CDR1 SEHNR and CDR2 FQNEAQ (reference sequence). The CDR3: CASSLTGLAGAEQYF. For the CDR3, the DNA is TGTGCCAGCAGCTTAACGGGACTAGCGGGAGCCGAGCAGTACTTC.

The chain uses TRBV6-2 or TRBV6-3 and TRBJ1-1; D possibly corresponds to TRBD1 (5 bases). The ends were cut back, 3 bases at V and 3 bases at J, with 8 bases in the middle. The CDR3 sequence is 13 residues long. CDR1 is MNHEY, CDR2 SVGEGT, per germline. CDR3 sequence reads: CASSYLGDTEAFF. The DNA for the CDR3 is TGTGCCAGCAGTTATTTGGGGGACACTGAAGCTTTCTTT.

CDR3 nucleotide sequence: TGTGCCAGCAGCTCGGGCCCGGGGACTGAAGCTTTCTTT. Protein sequence: CASSSGPGTEAFF. V and J are TRBV7-3 and TRBJ1-1; D not resolved. V was trimmed by 4 bases and J by 5 bases, leaving 11 bases between them. From germline, CDR1 is SGHTA and CDR2 FQGTGA. The CDR3 contains 13 residues.